This is a list of T cell receptor beta chains from one sample in a study of cytomegalovirus exposure and HLA in healthy donors. The repertoire was sequenced with immunoSEQ multiplex PCR; TCRdb's copy has only in-frame clones and lacks some. The repertoire consists of about 84,000 clones, with around 90% occurring once and the leading ten covering 2.1%. Sequencing was done on a sample of PBMCs. These receptors came from a man aged 30-40 years in good health and CMV-seronegative. The CDR3 runs from the conserved cysteine through the conserved F or W. Each record gives: J gene, D gene, V gene, clone size, CDR3 DNA, CDR3 protein. D genes are given only for firm matches. Part of the rows lack a size; the others show once, few, many or a class for expanded clones.

TRBJ1-5	-	TRBV28	few	TGTGCCAGCAGCCAACACGGGATCCAGCCCCAGCATTTT	CASSQHGIQPQHF
TRBJ1-2	-	TRBV6-5	-	TGTGCCAGCGGAAAGAACAGAATTTATGGCTACACCTTC	CASGKNRIYGYTF
TRBJ2-7	-	TRBV18	-	TGTGCCAGCTCACCAAGGGAGGTGGTTTTGTACGAGCAGTACTTC	CASSPREVVLYEQYF
TRBJ1-1	TRBD1	TRBV18	-	TGTGCCAGCTCACAAACAGGGGGAAACACTGAAGCTTTCTTT	CASSQTGGNTEAFF
TRBJ2-3	-	TRBV7-6	-	TGTGCCAGCAGCCCTACTAACACAGATACGCAGTATTTT	CASSPTNTDTQYF
TRBJ2-7	TRBD2	TRBV7-8	-	TGTGCCAGCAGCAAAGCCGGGACTAGCGGATACGAGCAGTACTTC	CASSKAGTSGYEQYF
TRBJ2-4	TRBD1	TRBV15	-	TGTGCCACCAGCAGAGCTTCAGGGGGCGTTGGCAAAAACATTCAGTACTTC	CATSRASGGVGKNIQYF
TRBJ1-2	-	TRBV29-1	-	TGCAGCGTTGAGGGGACAACCTCTGACTATGGCTACACCTTC	CSVEGTTSDYGYTF
TRBJ2-5	TRBD2	TRBV5-5	-	TGTGCCAGCAGCTTGGTCGTCGCGGGGGTAGAGACCCAGTACTTC	CASSLVVAGVETQYF
TRBJ2-2	-	TRBV6-5	-	TGTGCCAGCAGTTACGGGCAGGGGAACACCGGGGAGCTGTTTTTT	CASSYGQGNTGELFF
TRBJ2-7	-	TRBV28	-	TGTGCCAGCAGTCCACGATGGACAGAAAACTACGAGCAGTACTTC	CASSPRWTENYEQYF
TRBJ1-2	TRBD1	TRBV5-5	-	TGTGCCAGCAGGGCAGGGGGCACCAACTATGGCTACACCTTC	CASRAGGTNYGYTF
TRBJ1-4	TRBD1	TRBV18	-	TGTGCCAGCTCACCGAGGAGACCGGGACAGGGGGATGAAAAACTGTTTTTT	CASSPRRPGQGDEKLFF
TRBJ2-1	TRBD2	TRBV7-8	once	TGTGCCAGCAGCTTTCTAGCGGGGGGACCTATGAGCCGGCAAAACAATGAGCAGTTCTTC	CASSFLAGGPMSRQNNEQFF
TRBJ2-7	-	TRBV27	-	TGTGCCAGCAGACCAGACCCGGGGTACGAGCAGTACTTC	CASRPDPGYEQYF
TRBJ1-1	-	TRBV25-1	-	TGTGCCAGCAGAGGGAGGAACACTGAAGCTTTCTTT	CASRGRNTEAFF